This T cell receptor (beta chain) came from a study of radiation and T cells in renal cell carcinoma. Time point given: baseline pretreatment blood. Treatment given: 15 Gy SBRT to primary tumor, nephrectomy 4 weeks later. Clones were read by immunoSEQ multiplex PCR, and TCRdb kept only the in-frame ones, dropping some. The table has 85,000 to 100,000 clones, less than 90% seen once. Trimming pared 3 bases from V and 4 bases from J, leaving 10 bases between. Germline V CDR1 and CDR2: MGHRA, YSYEKL. The CDR3 spans 14 residues. This material consisted of blood, taken from a patient whose treatment included radiotherapy and nephrectomy. The V call is TRBV4-1, the J call TRBJ1-5; D perhaps matches TRBD1 (6 bases). This clonotype was obtained from a man in his fifties or sixties with renal cell carcinoma. CDR3: CASSHTQGNQPQHF. CDR3 nucleotide sequence: TGCGCCAGCAGCCATACACAGGGTAATCAGCCCCAGCATTTT.